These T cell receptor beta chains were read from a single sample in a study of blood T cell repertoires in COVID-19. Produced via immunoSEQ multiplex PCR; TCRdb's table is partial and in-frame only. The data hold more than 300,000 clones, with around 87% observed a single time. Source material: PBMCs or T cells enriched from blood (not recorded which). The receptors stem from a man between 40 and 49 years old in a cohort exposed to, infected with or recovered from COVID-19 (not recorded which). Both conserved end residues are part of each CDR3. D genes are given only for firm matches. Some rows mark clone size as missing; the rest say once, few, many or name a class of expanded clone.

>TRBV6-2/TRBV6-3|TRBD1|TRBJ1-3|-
TGTGCCAGCAGCCCGGGACAGGTGGGTGGAAACACCATATATTTT
CASSPGQVGGNTIYF
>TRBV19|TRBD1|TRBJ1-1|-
TGTGCCACCTCAGACAGGGCTGACACTGAAGCTTTCTTT
CATSDRADTEAFF
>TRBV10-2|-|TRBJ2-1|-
TGCGCCAGCAATCAGCGGTTGTCTTCGGATGAGCAGTTCTTC
CASNQRLSSDEQFF
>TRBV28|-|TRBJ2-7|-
TGTGCCAGCAGTTTCTATTTGACAGGAGCTTACTCCTACGAGCAGTACTTC
CASSFYLTGAYSYEQYF
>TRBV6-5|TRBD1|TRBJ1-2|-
TGTGCCAGCAGTTACTCGGGACAGGGGGGCTACTATGGCTACACCTTC
CASSYSGQGGYYGYTF
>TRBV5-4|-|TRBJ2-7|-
TGTGCCAGCAGCCAAAAAAAATCGCCCAGCGGGTCTAACGAGCAGTACTTC
CASSQKKSPSGSNEQYF
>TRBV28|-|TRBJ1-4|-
TGTGCCAGCAGTCTCCGACTGAATGAAAAACTGTTTTTT
CASSLRLNEKLFF
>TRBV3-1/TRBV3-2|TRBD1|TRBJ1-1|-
TGTGCCAGCAGCCACCGACAGGGCGACACTGAAGCTTTCTTT
CASSHRQGDTEAFF
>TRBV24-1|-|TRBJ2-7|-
TGTGCCACCAAAAAGACAGGCTCCTACGAGCAGTACTTC
CATKKTGSYEQYF
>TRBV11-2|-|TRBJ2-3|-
TGTGCCAGCAGCTTAGAGGCTAGCAGGCCTAGCACAGATACGCAGTATTTT
CASSLEASRPSTDTQYF
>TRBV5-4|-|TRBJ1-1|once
TGTGCCAGCAGCTTGGTCCGGGGTTTGAACACTGAAGCTTTCTTT
CASSLVRGLNTEAFF
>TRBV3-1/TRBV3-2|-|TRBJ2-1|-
TGTGCCAGCAGCCACCCCGGGTCCCTCCGCAATGAGCAGTTCTTC
CASSHPGSLRNEQFF
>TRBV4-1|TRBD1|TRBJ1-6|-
TGCGCCAGCAGCCCCTTAGGACAGGGGGGGAATTCACCCCTCCACTTT
CASSPLGQGGNSPLHF
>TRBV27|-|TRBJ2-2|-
TGTGCCAGCAGTTTTGTAGGGACTAACACCGGGGAGCTGTTTTTT
CASSFVGTNTGELFF
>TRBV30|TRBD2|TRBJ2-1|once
TGTGCCTTGACTAGCGGGAGGGCCTACAATGAGCAGTTCTTC
CALTSGRAYNEQFF
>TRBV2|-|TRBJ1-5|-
TGTGCCAGCAGTGAACCGGTTCGTCAGCCCCAGCATTTT
CASSEPVRQPQHF
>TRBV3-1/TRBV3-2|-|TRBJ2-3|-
TGTGCCAGCAGCCAGGGGCCGGGAGATACGCAGTATTTT
CASSQGPGDTQYF
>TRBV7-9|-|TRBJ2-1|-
TGTGCCAGCCCGGGATCCTCCTACAATGAGCAGTTCTTC
CASPGSSYNEQFF
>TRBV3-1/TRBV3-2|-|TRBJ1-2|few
TGTGCCAGCAGCCAAACAACAGTGAACTATGGCTACACCTTC
CASSQTTVNYGYTF
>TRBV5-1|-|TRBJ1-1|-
TGCGCCAGCAGCGCAAAGGAGGGTTCTAACACTGAAGCTTTCTTT
CASSAKEGSNTEAFF
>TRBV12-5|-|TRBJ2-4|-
TGTGCTAGTGGTTTGGTGTCAGGGACCAAAAACATTCAGTACTTC
CASGLVSGTKNIQYF
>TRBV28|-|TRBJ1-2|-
TGTGCCAGCAGTTTGAGGGACTATGGCTACACCTTC
CASSLRDYGYTF
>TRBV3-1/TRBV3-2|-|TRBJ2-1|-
TGTGCCAGCAGCCAACATAGCCCACCGGCGCAGTTCTTC
CASSQHSPPAQFF
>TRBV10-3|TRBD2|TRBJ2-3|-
TGTGCCATCAGTGAGTCTCCCGGACTAGCGGGAGTGGGCACAGATACGCAGTATTTT
CAISESPGLAGVGTDTQYF
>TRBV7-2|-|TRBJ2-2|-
TGTGCCAGCAGCGCATACAGGAACACCGGGGAGCTGTTTTTT
CASSAYRNTGELFF
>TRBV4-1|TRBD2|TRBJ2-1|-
TGCGCCAGCAGCCAAGAAACACTAGCGGGTGGTGAGCAGTTCTTC
CASSQETLAGGEQFF
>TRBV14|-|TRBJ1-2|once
TGTGCCAGCAGGCGAGCTCAGGGCAACCGGAGACCAACAAACTATGGCTACACCTTC
CASRRAQGNRRPTNYGYTF
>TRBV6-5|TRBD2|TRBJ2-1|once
TGTGCCAGCAGAAGACTAGCGGGATCCTACAATGAGCAGTTCTTC
CASRRLAGSYNEQFF
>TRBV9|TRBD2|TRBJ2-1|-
TGTGCCAGCAGCCCTAGCGGGAGCTACAATGAGCAGTTCTTC
CASSPSGSYNEQFF
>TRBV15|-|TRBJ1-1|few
TGTGCCACCAGCGCAAGACAGGACACTGAAGCTTTCTTT
CATSARQDTEAFF
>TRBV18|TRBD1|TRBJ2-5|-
TGTGCCAGCTCACTCGGACAGGGGGTAGGAGAGACCCAGTACTTC
CASSLGQGVGETQYF
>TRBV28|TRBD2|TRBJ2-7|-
TGTGCCAGCAGTTCTAGCGGGGCCGGTGCGTACGAGCAGTACTTC
CASSSSGAGAYEQYF
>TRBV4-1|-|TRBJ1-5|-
TGCGCCAGCAGCCGCTGGGAGGGTGAGAGCAATCAGCCCCAGCATTTT
CASSRWEGESNQPQHF
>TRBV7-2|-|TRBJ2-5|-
TGTGCCAGCAGCTCACAGGGATCCCAAGAGACCCAGTACTTC
CASSSQGSQETQYF
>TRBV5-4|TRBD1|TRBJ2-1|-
TGTGCCAGCAGCTATACTTCCGGGACAGGGGTTCCCAATGAGCAGTTCTTC
CASSYTSGTGVPNEQFF